This paragraph reports one T cell receptor (beta chain). As yet, its antigen is unknown. This may be a read error: a much more frequent sequence differs by one nucleotide. The record originates from a study of regulatory T cells in long-lasting Graves disease. Across the study: Under 3 months of antithyroid drugs had been taken by newly diagnosed Graves' patients. Overall study results and limits: Persistent disease preferred TRBV28, TRBJ1-2 and TRBJ2-5.

The length of the CDR3 is 13 residues. The V end was cut by 1 base, the J end by 10 bases, with 11 bases between. Germline lookup yields CDR1 LGHDT and CDR2 YNNKEL (reference sequence). The time point is: newly diagnosed GD, antithyroid drugs for less than 3 months. The TCR library was prepared using RNA isolated from PBMCs. Arm-PCR of CDR3 regions and iRepertoire HTBI primers were used to build TCR beta libraries. One entry per CDR3 protein, called by TCRdb with MiXCR from the multiplex PCR reads. The table includes approximately 540,000 distinct CDR3 sequences, around 12% detected once. These same data were also listed under a study on T cells in Graves' hyperthyroidism and ophthalmopathy. In that study: The authors' 13 V-J model separated ophthalmopathy from stable hyperthyroidism.

The V gene is TRBV3-1, the J gene TRBJ2-1; maybe TRBD2 (5 bases). Sequences were derived from peripheral blood mononuclear cells (PBMCs), sampled at new diagnosis, from a patient treated with antithyroid drugs. The TCR was taken from a woman in her 30s with Graves disease. CDR3 nucleotides: TGTGCCAGCAGCCAAGCCGGGATCTACGAGCAGTTCTTC. Amino acid sequence: CASSQAGIYEQFF.